This T cell receptor (beta chain) originates from a study of human T cells and chemical hapten exposure. Study-level information: TCR yields differed between samples (mainly from small differences in pooled library volume).

This clonotype occurred a few times. What it binds is not known. One junction end does not reproduce the germline sequence, and a read error may be involved. In the original analysis: Sequenced samples showed a median of around 96,000 TCRs each, with counts running from approximately 21,000 to 630,000. TCRdb fed the 5' RACE reads into MiXCR, producing one record per CDR3 protein. TCRdb assigned the V and J calls; the authors' analysis was not used. The sample yields 130,000 or so distinct CDR3 sequences, 3.5% to 5% seen once. The CDR3 sequence is 13 residues long. CDR1 and CDR2 (germline): SNHLY, FYNNEI. General study results and limits: High-frequency TCRs, those above 1 in 1000, stayed the same after DPC sensitization.

Total RNA extraction was carried out from unfractionated whole blood. The source of this sequence is a female donor in good health. The genes are TRBV2 and TRBJ2-5; D is possibly TRBD2 (5 bases). For the CDR3, the DNA is TGTGTCAGCAGCCGGGGAACCCAAGAGACCCAGTACTTC. Translating gives CVSSRGTQETQYF.